This T cell receptor beta chain was recovered during a study of blood T cell repertoires in COVID-19. Across the study: Spain, Italy and the United States supplied samples that represented acute and convalescent COVID-19. T cells, B-cell-depleted T cells, or PBMCs supplied cDNA or gDNA.

CDR3 length equals 14 residues. CDR1 is LNHDA, CDR2 SQIVND, per germline (reference sequence). Trimming cost V 6 bases and J 4 bases, with 12 bases left between them. Per the original data handling: Nucleated cell counts were estimated from reference gene primer amplification. Data came from immunoSEQ multiplex PCR; TCRdb stores just in-frame clones and leaves some out. V, J and clone size were drawn from that table, and D and trimming were deduced from the DNA. The sample contains roughly 81,000 clones, about 83% of which appear only once. The sample taken for sequencing was peripheral blood. J is TRBJ2-2 and V is TRBV19; maybe TRBD1 (5 bases). This clonotype was sampled from a man younger than 40 with acute or convalescent COVID-19. For the CDR3, the DNA is TGTGCCAGTAGATTTCTTGGGGCCACCGGGGAGCTGTTTTTT. Protein product: CASRFLGATGELFF. Complete variable domain (other parts from reference TRBV19 and TRBJ2-2): DGGITQSPKYLFRKEGQNVTLSCEQNLNHDAMYWYRQDPGQGLRLIYYSQIVNDFQKGDIAEGYSVSREKKESFPLTVTSAQKNPTAFYLCASRFLGATGELFFGEGSRLTVL.